This entry describes one TCR beta chain. Its antigen is as yet unknown. This sample is drawn from a study of metastatic and nonmetastatic thyroid tumors. Study-wide background: Repertoires of blood and of tissue (tumor or nodule) from malignant and benign thyroid patients were compared. Findings of the study overall: When malignant thyroid tumors were compared with benign nodules, TCR beta diversity was reportedly significantly higher in the malignant tumors. This held in both blood and tumor samples.

Trimming removed 0 bases at V and 0 bases at J, with 5 bases between. The CDR3 extends over 14 amino acids. CDR1 and CDR2 (germline): SGDLS, YYNGEE. Thyroid surgery took place with no prior treatment in any patient. TCRdb reassembled clones from the PCR reads with MiXCR. The table lists nearly 15,000 clones, around 20% of them singletons. This clonotype was sampled from a female donor with papillary thyroid cancer or a benign thyroid nodule (not recorded which). Some clones in this sample may be carry-over from other donors' samples. Material for sequencing was blood. J is TRBJ2-3 and V is TRBV9; D is unresolved. Here the CDR3 DNA reads TGTGCCAGCAGCGTAGCGGCTAGCACAGATACGCAGTATTTT. Translation: CASSVAASTDTQYF. Together with reference TRBV9 and TRBJ2-3, the CDR3 gives the full variable domain: DSGVTQTPKHLITATGQRVTLRCSPRSGDLSVYWYQQSLDQGLQFLIQYYNGEERAKGNILERFSAQQFPDLHSELNLSSLELGDSALYFCASSVAASTDTQYFGPGTRLTVL.